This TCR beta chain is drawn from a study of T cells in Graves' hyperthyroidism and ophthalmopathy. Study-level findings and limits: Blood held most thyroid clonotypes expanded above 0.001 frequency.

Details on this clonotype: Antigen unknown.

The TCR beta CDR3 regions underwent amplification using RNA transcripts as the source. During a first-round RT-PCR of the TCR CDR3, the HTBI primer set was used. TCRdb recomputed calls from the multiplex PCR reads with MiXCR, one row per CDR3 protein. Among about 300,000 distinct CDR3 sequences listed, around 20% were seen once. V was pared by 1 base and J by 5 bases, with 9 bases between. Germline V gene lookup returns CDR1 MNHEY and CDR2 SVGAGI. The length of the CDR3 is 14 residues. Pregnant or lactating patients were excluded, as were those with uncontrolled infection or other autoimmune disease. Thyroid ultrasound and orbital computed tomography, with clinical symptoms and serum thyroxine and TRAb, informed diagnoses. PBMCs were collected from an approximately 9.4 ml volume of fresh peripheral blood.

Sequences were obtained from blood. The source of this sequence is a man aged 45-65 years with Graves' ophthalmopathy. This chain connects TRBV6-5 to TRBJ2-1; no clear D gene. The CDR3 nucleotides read TGTGCCAGCAGTTACTTCCCTACTCACAATGAGCAGTTCTTC. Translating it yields CASSYFPTHNEQFF.